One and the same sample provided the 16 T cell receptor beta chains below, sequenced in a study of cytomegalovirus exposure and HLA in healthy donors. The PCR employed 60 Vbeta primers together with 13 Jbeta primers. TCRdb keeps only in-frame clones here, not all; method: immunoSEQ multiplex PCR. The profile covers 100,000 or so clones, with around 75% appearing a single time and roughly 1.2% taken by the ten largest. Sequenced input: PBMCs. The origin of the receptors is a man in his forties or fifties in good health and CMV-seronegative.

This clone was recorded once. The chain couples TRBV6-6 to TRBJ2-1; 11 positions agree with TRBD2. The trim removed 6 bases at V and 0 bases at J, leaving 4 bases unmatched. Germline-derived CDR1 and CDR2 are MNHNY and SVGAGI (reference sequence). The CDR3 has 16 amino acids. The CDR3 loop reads CASSPGLAGSYNEQFF. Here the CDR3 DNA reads TGTGCCAGCAGCCCCGGACTAGCGGGCTCCTACAATGAGCAGTTCTTC.

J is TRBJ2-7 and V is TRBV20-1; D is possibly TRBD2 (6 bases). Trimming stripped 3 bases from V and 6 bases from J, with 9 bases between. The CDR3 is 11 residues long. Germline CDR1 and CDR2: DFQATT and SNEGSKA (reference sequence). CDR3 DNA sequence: TGCAGTGCTAGGGTGGGGGGCGAGCAGTACTTC. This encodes CSARVGGEQYF.

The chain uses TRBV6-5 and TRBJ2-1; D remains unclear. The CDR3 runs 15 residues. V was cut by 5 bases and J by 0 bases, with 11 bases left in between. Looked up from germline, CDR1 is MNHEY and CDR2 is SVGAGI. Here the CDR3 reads CASSRFQHSYNEQFF. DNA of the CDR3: TGTGCCAGCAGTCGCTTCCAACACTCCTACAATGAGCAGTTCTTC.

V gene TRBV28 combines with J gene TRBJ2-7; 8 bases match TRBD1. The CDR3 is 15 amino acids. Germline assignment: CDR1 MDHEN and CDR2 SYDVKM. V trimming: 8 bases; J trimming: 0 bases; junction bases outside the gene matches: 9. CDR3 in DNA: TGTGCCAGCGGATCGTTTGGGACAGGCTCCTACGAGCAGTACTTC. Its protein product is CASGSFGTGSYEQYF. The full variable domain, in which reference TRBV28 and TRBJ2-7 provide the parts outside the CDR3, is DVKVTQSSRYLVKRTGEKVFLECVQDMDHENMFWYRQDPGLGLRLIYFSYDVKMKEKGDIPEGYSVSREKKERFSLILESASTNQTSMYLCASGSFGTGSYEQYFGPGTRLTVT.

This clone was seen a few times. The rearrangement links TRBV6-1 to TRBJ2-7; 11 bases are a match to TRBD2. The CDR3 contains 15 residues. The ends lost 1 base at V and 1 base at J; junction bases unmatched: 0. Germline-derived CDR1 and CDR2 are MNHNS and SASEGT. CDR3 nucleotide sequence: TGTGCCAGCAGTGAAGGACTAGCGGGATCCTACGAGCAGTACTTC. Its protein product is CASSEGLAGSYEQYF.

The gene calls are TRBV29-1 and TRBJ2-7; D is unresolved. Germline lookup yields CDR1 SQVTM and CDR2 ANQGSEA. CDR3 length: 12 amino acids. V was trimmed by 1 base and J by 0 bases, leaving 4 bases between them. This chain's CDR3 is CSVEAGSYEQYF. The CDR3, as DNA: TGCAGCGTTGAAGCCGGCTCCTACGAGCAGTACTTC.

The CDR3 DNA reads as TGTGCCAGCTCTCAACAGGGTACCGGGGCCAACGTCCTGACTTTC. Protein sequence: CASSQQGTGANVLTF. The rearrangement uses TRBV18 and TRBJ2-6, with D perhaps matching TRBD1 (6 bases). The V end was cut by 6 bases, the J end by 4 bases, with 13 bases between. CDR1 is KGHSH, CDR2 LQKENI, per germline. The CDR3 spans 15 residues.

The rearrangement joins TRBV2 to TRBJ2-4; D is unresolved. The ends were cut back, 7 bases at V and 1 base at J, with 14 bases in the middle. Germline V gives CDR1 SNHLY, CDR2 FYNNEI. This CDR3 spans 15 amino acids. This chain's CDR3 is CASNLLETAKNIQYF. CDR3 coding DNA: TGTGCCAGCAATCTCTTAGAAACTGCCAAAAACATTCAGTACTTC.

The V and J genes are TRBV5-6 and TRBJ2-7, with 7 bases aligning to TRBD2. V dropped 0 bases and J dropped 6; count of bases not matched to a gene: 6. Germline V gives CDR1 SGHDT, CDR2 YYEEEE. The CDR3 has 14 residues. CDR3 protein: CASSLASGITEQYF. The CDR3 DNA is TGTGCCAGCAGCTTGGCCAGCGGGATAACCGAGCAGTACTTC. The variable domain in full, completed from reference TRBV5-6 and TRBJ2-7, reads DAGVTQSPTHLIKTRGQQVTLRCSPKSGHDTVSWYQQALGQGPQFIFQYYEEEERQRGNFPDRFSGHQFPNYSSELNVNALLLGDSALYLCASSLASGITEQYFGPGTRLTVT.

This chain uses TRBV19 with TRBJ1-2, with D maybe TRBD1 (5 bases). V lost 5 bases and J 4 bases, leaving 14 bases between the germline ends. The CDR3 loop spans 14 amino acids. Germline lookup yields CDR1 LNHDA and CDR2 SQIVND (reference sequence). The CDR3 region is CASSFLGASYGYTF. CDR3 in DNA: TGTGCCAGTAGTTTCCTAGGGGCCAGCTATGGCTACACCTTC. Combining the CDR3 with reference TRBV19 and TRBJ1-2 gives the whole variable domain DGGITQSPKYLFRKEGQNVTLSCEQNLNHDAMYWYRQDPGQGLRLIYYSQIVNDFQKGDIAEGYSVSREKKESFPLTVTSAQKNPTAFYLCASSFLGASYGYTFGSGTRLTVV.

The CDR3 coding sequence is TGTGCCAGCAGTTTAATCCGGACTCCCCCCCGCGAGCAGTACTTC. Protein: CASSLIRTPPREQYF. The chain links TRBV28 to TRBJ2-7, with D possibly matching TRBD2 (5 bases). Trimming took off 2 bases at V and 6 bases at J, with 17 bases between the two ends. From germline, CDR1 is MDHEN and CDR2 SYDVKM. The CDR3 loop spans 15 amino acids. Full variable domain (outside the CDR3, taken from reference TRBV28 and TRBJ2-7): DVKVTQSSRYLVKRTGEKVFLECVQDMDHENMFWYRQDPGLGLRLIYFSYDVKMKEKGDIPEGYSVSREKKERFSLILESASTNQTSMYLCASSLIRTPPREQYFGPGTRLTVT.

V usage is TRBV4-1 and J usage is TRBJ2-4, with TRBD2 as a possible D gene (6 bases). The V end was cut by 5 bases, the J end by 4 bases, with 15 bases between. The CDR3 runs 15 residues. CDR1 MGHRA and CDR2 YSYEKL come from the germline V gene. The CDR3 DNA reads TGCGCCAGCAGCACCCCCGGGACTGGAAAAAACATTCAGTACTTC. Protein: CASSTPGTGKNIQYF.

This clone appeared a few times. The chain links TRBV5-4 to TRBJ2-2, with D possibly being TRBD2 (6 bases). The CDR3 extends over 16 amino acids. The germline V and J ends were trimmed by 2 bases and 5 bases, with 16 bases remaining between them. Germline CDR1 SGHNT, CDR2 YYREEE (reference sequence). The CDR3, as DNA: TGTGCCAGCAGCTTCGCATCCGGGAGCTTGACCGGGGAGCTGTTTTTT. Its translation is CASSFASGSLTGELFF.

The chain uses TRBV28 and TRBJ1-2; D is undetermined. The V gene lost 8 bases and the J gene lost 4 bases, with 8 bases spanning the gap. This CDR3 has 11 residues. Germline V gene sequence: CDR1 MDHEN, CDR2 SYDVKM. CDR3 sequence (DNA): TGTGCCAGCCATGACATCTATGGCTACACCTTC. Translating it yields CASHDIYGYTF.

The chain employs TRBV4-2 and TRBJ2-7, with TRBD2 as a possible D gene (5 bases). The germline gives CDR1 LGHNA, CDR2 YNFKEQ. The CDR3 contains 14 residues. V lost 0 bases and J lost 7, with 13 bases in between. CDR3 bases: TGTGCCAGCAGCCAAGAAGAGGGCCTGGGGGAGCAGTACTTC. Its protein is CASSQEEGLGEQYF.

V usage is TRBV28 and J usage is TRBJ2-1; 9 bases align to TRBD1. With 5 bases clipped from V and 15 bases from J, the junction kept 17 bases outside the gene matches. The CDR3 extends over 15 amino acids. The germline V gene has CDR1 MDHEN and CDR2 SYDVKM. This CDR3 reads CASSQKTGTGSKGFF. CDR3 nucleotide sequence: TGTGCCAGCAGTCAAAAGACCGGGACAGGGTCGAAGGGGTTCTTC.